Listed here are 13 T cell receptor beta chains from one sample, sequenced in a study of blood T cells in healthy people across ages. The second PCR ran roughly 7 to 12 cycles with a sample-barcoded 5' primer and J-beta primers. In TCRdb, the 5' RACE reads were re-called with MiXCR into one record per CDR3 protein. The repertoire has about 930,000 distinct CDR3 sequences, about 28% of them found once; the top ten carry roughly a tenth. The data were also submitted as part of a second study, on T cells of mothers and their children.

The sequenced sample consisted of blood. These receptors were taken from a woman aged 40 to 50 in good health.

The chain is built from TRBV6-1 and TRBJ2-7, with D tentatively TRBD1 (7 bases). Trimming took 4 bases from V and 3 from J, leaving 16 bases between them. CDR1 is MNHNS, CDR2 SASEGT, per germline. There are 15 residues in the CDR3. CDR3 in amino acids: CASSAEGGQIYEQYF. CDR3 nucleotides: TGTGCCAGCAGTGCCGAGGGGGGACAGATCTACGAGCAGTACTTC.

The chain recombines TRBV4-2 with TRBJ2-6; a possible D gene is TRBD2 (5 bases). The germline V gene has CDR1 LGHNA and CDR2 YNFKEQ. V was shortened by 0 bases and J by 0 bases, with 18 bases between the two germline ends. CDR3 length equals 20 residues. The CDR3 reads CASSQEQWWRPSSGANVLTF. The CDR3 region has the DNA TGTGCCAGCAGCCAAGAACAATGGTGGAGGCCCAGCTCTGGGGCCAACGTCCTGACTTTC.

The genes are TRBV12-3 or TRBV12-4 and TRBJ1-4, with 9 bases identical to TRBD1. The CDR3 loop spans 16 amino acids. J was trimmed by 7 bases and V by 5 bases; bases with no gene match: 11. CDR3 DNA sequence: TGTGCCAGCAGTCCTGGAAGGACAGGGGAACGTGAAAAACTGTTTTTT. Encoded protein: CASSPGRTGEREKLFF.

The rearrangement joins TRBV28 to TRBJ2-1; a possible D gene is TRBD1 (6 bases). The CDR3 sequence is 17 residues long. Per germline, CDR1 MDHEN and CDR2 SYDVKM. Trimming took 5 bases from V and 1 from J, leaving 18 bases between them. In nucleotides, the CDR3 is TGTGCCAGCAGTCCCGTGACAGGCCGAAATTCCTACAATGAGCAGTTCTTC. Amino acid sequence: CASSPVTGRNSYNEQFF.

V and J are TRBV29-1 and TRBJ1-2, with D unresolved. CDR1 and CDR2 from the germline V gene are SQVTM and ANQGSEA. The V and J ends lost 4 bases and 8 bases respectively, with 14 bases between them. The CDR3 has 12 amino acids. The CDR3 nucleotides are TGCAGCGTTGTGAGCGGCGAAGGGGGCTACACCTTC. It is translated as CSVVSGEGGYTF.

As DNA, the CDR3 is TGTGCCAGCAGCTTTGGAAGCGCGCGTAGCGAGCAGTACTTC. Its translation: CASSFGSARSEQYF. The chain links TRBV7-3 to TRBJ2-5; D call uncertain. The J call may be incorrect, as the DNA end agrees better with TRBJ2-7. The germline CDR1 and CDR2 sequences are SGHTA and FQGTGA. This CDR3 comprises 14 residues.

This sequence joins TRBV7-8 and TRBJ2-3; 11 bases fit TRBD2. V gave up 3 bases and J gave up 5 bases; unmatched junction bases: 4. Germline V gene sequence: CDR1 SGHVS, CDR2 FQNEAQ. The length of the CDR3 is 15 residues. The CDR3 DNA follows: TGTGCCAGCAGCTTTAGCGGGGGGGCGGTAGATACGCAGTATTTT. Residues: CASSFSGGAVDTQYF. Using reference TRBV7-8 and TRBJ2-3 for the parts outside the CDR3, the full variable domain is GAGVSQSPRYKVAKRGQDVALRCDPISGHVSLFWYQQALGQGPEFLTYFQNEAQLDKSGLPSDRFFAERPEGSVSTLKIQRTQQEDSAVYLCASSFSGGAVDTQYFGPGTRLTVL.

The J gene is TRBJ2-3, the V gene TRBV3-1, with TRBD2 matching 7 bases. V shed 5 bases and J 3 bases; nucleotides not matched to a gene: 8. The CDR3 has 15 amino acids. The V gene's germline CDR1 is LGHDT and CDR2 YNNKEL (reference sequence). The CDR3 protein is CASSGGPAGTDTQYF. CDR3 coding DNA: TGTGCCAGCAGCGGTGGACCAGCGGGGACAGATACGCAGTATTTT.

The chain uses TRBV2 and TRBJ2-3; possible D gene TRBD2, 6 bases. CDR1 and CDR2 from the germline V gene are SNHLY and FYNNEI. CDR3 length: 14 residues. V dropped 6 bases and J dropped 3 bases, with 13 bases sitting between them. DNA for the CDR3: TGTGCCAGCAGGGAGGGCTTTGGTACAGATACGCAGTATTTT. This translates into CASREGFGTDTQYF.

CDR3 DNA: TGTGCCAGCAGATATACAGGGGATCACGAGCAGTACTTC. Translation gives CASRYTGDHEQYF. The chain carries TRBV7-2 and TRBJ2-4; 7 bases are shared with TRBD1. The end of the DNA aligns better with TRBJ2-7, so the J call may be wrong. The CDR3 is 13 amino acids. Germline V gene lookup returns CDR1 SGHTA and CDR2 FQGNSA.

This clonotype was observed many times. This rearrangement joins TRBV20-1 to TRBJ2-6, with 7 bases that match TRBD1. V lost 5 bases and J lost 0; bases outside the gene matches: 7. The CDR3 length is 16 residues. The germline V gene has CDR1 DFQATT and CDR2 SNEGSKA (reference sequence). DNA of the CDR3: TGCAGTGCTGCACTACAGGGGTTCTCTGGGGCCAACGTCCTGACTTTC. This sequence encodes CSAALQGFSGANVLTF.

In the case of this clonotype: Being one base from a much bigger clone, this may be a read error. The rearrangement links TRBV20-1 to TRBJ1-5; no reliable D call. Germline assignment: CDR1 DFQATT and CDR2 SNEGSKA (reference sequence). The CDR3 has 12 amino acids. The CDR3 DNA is TGCGGTGCTAGTGAAAGCAATCAGCCCCAGCATTTT. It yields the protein CGASESNQPQHF.

The CDR3, as DNA: TGTGCCACCAGTGATTCACAGAGTTGGGGCACCCAAGAGACCCAGTACTTC. It translates to CATSDSQSWGTQETQYF. The chain employs TRBV24-1 and TRBJ2-5; TRBD1 might be the D (5 bases). The CDR3 consists of 17 residues. Trimming stripped 2 bases from V and 1 base from J, with 16 bases between. From germline, CDR1 is KGHDR and CDR2 SFDVKD.